Detailed here is one TCR beta chain. Its antigen is not known. From RNA transcripts, TCR beta CDR3 regions were amplified. Initially, a first-round RT-PCR of the TCR CDR3 employed the HTBI primer set. One entry per CDR3 protein results from TCRdb running MiXCR on the multiplex PCR reads. The sample shows around 520,000 distinct CDR3 sequences, around 24% of them seen only once. The data derive from a study of T cells in Graves' hyperthyroidism and ophthalmopathy. Study background: Blood from the periphery was taken at initial diagnosis, before any treatment.

Trimming took 3 bases from V and 4 from J; bases not matched to a gene: 7. The germline CDR1 and CDR2 sequences are MDHEN and SYDVKM. The CDR3 has 15 amino acids. Study-wide results and caveats: The blood repertoire included most of the expanded thyroid clonotypes above 0.001. In validation, the model predicted ophthalmopathy. These predictions came a median about 6 months before onset.

The chain has TRBV28 and TRBJ2-7, with 9 bases fitting TRBD1. The origin of this receptor is a woman in her thirties with Graves' ophthalmopathy. Source material: blood. CDR3 sequence reads: CASSFLDRGGYEQYF. CDR3 in DNA: TGTGCCAGCAGTTTTCTAGACAGGGGGGGGTACGAGCAGTACTTC.